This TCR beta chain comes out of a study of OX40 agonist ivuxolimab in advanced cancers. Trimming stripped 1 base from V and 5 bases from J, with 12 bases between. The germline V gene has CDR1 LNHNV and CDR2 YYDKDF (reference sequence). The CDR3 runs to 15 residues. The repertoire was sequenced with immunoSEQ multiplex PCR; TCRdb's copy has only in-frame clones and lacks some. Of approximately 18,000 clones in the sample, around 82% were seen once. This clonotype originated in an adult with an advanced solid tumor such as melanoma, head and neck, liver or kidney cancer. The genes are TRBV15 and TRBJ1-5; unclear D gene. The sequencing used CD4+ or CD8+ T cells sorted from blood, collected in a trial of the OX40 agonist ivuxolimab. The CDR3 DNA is TGTGCCACCAGCAGAGGGGCAGATTCCTATCAGCCCCAGCATTTT. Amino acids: CATSRGADSYQPQHF. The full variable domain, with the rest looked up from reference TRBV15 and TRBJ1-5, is DAMVIQNPRYQVTQFGKPVTLSCSQTLNHNVMYWYQQKSSQAPKLLFHYYDKDFNNEADTPDNFQSRRPNTSFCFLDIRSPGLGDTAMYLCATSRGADSYQPQHFGDGTRLSIL.